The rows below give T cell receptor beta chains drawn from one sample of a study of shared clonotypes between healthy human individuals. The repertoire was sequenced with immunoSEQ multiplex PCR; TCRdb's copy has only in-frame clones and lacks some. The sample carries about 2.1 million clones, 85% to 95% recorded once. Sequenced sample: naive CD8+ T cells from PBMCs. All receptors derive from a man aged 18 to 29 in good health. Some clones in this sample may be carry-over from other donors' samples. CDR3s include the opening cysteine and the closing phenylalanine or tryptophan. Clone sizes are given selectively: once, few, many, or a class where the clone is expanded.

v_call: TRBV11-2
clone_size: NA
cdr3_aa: CASRHLKEGETEAFF

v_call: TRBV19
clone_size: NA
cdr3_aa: CASSIDRGGTAYNEQFF

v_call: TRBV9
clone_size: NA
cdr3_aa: CASSVGPSGRDEQYF

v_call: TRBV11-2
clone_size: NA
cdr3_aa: CASSLGAGGASPLHF

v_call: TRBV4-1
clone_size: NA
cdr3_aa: CASSQAPGRGGGQPQHF

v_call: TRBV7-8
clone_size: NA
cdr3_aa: CASSELDFSPETQYF

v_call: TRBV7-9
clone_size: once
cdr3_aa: CASSLEASGLEQFF

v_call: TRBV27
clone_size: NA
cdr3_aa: CASSGLTAPTNTGELFF

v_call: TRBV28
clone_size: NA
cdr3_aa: CASSLFSRGHDTQYF

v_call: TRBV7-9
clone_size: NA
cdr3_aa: CASSFGQYEQYF

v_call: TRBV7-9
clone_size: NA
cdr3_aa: CASSFWGTEDTDTQYF

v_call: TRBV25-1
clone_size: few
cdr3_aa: CASSETEQPQHF

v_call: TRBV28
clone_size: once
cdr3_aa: CASSFHPQGTGYGYTF

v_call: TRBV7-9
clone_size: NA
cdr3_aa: CASSVAGAGYEQYF

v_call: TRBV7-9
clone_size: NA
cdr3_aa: CASSLGTGLRTEAFF

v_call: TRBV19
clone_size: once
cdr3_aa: CASSTGRRTEAFF

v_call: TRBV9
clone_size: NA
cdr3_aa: CASSVGGVGTEAFF

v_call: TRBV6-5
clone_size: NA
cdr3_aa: CASSSGTQNQPQHF

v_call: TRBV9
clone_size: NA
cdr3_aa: CASSVGGGRAKNIQYF

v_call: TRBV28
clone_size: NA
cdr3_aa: CASSLEVQGARNEQFF

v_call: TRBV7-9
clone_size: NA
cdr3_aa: CASSKLTSGRIGTDTQYF

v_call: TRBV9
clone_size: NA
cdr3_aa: CASTQWGYSYNEQFF

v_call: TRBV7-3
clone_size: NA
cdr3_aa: CASSPSPRGELFF

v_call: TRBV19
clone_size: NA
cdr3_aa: CASSIDLRTGKFGGYTF

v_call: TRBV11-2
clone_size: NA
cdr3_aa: CASSTGTRTYNEQFF

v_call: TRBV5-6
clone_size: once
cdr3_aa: CASSWGLGDEQFF

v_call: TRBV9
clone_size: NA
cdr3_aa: CASSVASSRQGTGNTIYF

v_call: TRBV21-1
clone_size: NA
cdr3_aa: CASSKVGQGTNYGYTF

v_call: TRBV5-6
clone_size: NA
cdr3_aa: CASSLDELYNEQFF

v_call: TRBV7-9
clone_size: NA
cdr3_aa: CASSESSQGAMETQYF

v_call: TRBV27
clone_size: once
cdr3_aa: CASSFATGPNYEQYF

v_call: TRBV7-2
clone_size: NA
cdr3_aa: CASSQRDNYGYTF

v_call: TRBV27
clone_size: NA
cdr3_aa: CASSLTSGTIDTQYF

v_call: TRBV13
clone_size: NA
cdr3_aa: CASSSDHDRASVVGELFF

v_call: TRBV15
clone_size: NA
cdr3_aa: CATSTDRRSGRAHEQFF

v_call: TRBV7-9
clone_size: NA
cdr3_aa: CASSPDRGVIRGGELFF

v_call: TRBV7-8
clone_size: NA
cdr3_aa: CASSLGGATEAFF

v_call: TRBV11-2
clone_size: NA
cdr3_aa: CASSSPGTHSETQYF

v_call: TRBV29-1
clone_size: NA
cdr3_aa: CSVEWLYGYTF

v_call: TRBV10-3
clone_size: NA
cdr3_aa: CAISDRTGNDQPQHF

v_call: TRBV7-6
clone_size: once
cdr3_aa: CASSLGRDQPQHF

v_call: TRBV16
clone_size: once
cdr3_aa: CASSQVTGPPYSNQPQHF

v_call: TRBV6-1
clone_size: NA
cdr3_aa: CASSVFSSYEQYF

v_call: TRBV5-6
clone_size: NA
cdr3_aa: CASSSSYEQYF

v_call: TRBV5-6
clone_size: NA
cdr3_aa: CASSPGLAGALGEQYF

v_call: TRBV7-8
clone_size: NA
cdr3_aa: CASRRQGRTNEKLFF

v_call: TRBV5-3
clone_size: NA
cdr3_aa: CARSPNSGRRNTGELFF

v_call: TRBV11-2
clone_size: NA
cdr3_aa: CASSLGRSGYNEQFF

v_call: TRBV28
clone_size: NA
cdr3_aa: CASSPVDYTDTQYF

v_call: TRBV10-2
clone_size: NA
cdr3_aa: CASSGLAGGAYNEQFF

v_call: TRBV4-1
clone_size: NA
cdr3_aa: CASSPGTTSTDTQYF

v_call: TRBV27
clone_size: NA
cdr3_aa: CASSLRWGGTEAFF

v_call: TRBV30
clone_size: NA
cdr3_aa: CAWSRGSEQYF

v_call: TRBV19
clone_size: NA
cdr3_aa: CASSKWDRDYGYTF